This TCR beta chain was recorded in a study of identical twins. V was trimmed by 5 bases and J by 3 bases, leaving 14 bases between them. Per the germline V gene, CDR1 is SGHTA and CDR2 is FQGNSA. This CDR3 contains 15 residues. Unique molecular identifiers were present on cDNA, and template switching added a universal primer site. TCRdb re-called the 5' RACE reads through MiXCR, storing one row per CDR3 protein. The sample has roughly 720,000 distinct CDR3 sequences, about 20% seen once. The same data also contributed to another study, on T cells expressing NK-cell markers. From that study: With respect to HCMV, seven of the eight sequenced donors were seropositive, and one was seronegative. Also leading the CD3+CD56-NKG2C+ fraction in a few donors were these clonotypes.

The sequence came from a woman aged 18-30 years in good health. Input material: PBMCs. The chain carries TRBV7-2 and TRBJ1-3, with D maybe TRBD1 (6 bases). CDR3 loop: CASSPYGGFGNTIYF. CDR3 DNA sequence: TGTGCCAGCAGCCCTTACGGGGGCTTTGGAAACACCATATATTTT. The entire variable domain, with the rest obtained from reference TRBV7-2 and TRBJ1-3, is as follows: GAGVSQSPSNKVTEKGKDVELRCDPISGHTALYWYRQSLGQGLEFLIYFQGNSAPDKSGLPSDRFSAERTGGSVSTLTIQRTQQEDSAVYLCASSPYGGFGNTIYFGEGSWLTVV.